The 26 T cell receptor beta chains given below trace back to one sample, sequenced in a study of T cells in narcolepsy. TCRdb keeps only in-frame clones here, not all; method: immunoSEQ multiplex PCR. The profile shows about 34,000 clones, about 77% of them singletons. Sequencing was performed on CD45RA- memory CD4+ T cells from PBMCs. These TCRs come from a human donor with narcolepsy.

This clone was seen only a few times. CDR3: CASSPGANTEAFF. The CDR3 nucleotides are TGTGCCAGCTCACCCGGGGCCAACACTGAAGCTTTCTTT. J is TRBJ1-1 and V is TRBV18; maybe TRBD1 (5 bases). Between the trimmed V and J ends, which lost 3 bases and 2 bases, there was a span of 7 bases. The length of the CDR3 is 13 residues. Germline-derived CDR1 and CDR2 are KGHSH and LQKENI.

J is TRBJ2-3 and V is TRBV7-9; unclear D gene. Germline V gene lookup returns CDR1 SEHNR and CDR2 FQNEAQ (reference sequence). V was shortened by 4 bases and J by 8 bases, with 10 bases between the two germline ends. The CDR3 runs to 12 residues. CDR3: CASSSSRATQYF. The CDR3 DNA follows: TGTGCCAGCAGCTCTTCAAGAGCTACGCAGTATTTT.

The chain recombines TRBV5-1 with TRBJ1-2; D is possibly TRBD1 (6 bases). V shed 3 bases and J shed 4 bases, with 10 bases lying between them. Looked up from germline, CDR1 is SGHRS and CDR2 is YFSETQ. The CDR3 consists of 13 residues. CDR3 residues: CASSWDTGYGYTF. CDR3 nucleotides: TGCGCCAGCAGCTGGGACACCGGCTATGGCTACACCTTC.

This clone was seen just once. The CDR3 loop is CASSESRDYGYTF. DNA for the CDR3: TGTGCCAGCAGTGAAAGCAGGGACTATGGCTACACCTTC. The chain employs TRBV6-1 and TRBJ1-2, with a tentative D call TRBD1 (5 bases). The ends were cut back, 2 bases at V and 3 bases at J, with 7 bases in the middle. Germline V gives CDR1 MNHNS, CDR2 SASEGT. The length of the CDR3 is 13 residues.

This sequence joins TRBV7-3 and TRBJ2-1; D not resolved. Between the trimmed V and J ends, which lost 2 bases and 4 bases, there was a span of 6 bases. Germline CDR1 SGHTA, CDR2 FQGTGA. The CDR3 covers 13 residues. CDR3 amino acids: CASSLARYNEQFF. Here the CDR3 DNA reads TGTGCCAGCAGCTTAGCGCGGTACAATGAGCAGTTCTTC.

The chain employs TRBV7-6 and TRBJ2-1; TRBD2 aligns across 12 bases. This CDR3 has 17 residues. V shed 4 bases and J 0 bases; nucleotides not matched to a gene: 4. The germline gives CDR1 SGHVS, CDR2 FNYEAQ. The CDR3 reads CASSSGLAGSSYNEQFF. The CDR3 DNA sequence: TGTGCCAGCAGCTCAGGACTAGCGGGGAGCTCCTACAATGAGCAGTTCTTC.

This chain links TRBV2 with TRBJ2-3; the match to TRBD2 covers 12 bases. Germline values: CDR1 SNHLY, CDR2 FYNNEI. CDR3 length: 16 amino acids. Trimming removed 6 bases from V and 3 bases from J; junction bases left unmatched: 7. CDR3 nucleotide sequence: TGTGCCAGCAGATTCCGACTAGCGGGAGCGACAGATACGCAGTATTTT. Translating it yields CASRFRLAGATDTQYF.

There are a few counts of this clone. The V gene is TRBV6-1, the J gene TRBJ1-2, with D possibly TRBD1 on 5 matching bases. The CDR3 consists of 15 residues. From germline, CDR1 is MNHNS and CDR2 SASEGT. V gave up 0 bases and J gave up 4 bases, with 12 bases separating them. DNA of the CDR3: TGTGCCAGCAGTGAAGCGGGTAACAGGCCCTATGGCTACACCTTC. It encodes CASSEAGNRPYGYTF.

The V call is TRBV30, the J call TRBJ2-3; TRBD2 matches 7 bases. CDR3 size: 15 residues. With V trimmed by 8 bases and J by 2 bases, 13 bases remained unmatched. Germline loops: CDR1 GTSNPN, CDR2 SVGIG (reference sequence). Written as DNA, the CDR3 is TGTGCCGGCAATGTCCGGGAGGAAAACACAGATACGCAGTATTTT. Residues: CAGNVREENTDTQYF.

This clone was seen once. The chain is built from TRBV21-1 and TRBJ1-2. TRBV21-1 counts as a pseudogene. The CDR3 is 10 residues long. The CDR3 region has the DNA TGTGCCAGCAGCAGACGTGGCTACACCTTC. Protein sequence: CASSRRGYTF.

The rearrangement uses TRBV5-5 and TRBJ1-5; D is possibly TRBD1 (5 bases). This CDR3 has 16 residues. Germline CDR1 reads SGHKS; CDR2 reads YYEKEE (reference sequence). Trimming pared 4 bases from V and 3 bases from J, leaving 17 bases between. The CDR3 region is CASSLRADRFNQPQHF. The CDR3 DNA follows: TGTGCCAGCAGCCTACGAGCCGACAGATTCAATCAGCCCCAGCATTTT.

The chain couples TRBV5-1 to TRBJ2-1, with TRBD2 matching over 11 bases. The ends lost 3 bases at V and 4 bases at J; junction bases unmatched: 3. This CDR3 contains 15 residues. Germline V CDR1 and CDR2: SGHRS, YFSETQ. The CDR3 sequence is CASSSGTSGYNEQFF. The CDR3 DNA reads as TGCGCCAGCAGCTCCGGGACTAGCGGATACAATGAGCAGTTCTTC.

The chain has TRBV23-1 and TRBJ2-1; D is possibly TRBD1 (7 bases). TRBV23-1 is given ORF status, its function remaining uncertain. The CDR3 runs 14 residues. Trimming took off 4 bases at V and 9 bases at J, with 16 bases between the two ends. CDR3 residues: CASSRTGGGGEQFF. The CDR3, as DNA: TGCGCCAGCAGTCGGACTGGAGGGGGCGGTGAGCAGTTCTTC.

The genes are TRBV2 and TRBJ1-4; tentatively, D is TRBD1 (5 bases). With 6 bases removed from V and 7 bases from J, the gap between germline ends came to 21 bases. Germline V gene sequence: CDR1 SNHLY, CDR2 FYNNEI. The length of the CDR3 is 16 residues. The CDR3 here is CASRPTRGTSVEKLFF. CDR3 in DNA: TGTGCCAGCAGACCCACAAGGGGAACTAGCGTTGAAAAACTGTTTTTT.

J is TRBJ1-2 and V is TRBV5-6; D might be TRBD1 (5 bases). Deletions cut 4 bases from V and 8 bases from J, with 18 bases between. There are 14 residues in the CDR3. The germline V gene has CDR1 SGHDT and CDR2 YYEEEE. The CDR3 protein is CASSPARGVHGYTF. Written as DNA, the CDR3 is TGTGCCAGCAGCCCCGCGCGGGGGGTTCACGGCTACACCTTC.

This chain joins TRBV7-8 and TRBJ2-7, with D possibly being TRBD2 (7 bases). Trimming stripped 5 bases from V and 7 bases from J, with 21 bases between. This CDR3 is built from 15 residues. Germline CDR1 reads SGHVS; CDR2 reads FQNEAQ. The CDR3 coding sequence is TGTGCCAGCAGCCGCAAACTAGGGGGAGGGGGAGAGCAGTACTTC. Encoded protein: CASSRKLGGGGEQYF.

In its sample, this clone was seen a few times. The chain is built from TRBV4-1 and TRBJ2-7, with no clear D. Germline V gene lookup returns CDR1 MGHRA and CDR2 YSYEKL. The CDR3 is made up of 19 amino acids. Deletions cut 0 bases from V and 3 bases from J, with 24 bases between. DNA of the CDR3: TGCGCCAGCAGCCAAGAGGGTGCCAAGGCCCTACACCCCCTCTACGAGCAGTACTTC. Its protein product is CASSQEGAKALHPLYEQYF.

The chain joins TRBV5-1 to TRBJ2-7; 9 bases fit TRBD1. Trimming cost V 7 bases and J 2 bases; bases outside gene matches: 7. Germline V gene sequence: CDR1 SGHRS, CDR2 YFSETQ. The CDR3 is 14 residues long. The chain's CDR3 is CASRPGQGTYEQYF. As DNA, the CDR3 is TGCGCCAGCCGACCAGGACAGGGGACCTACGAGCAGTACTTC.

The CDR3 DNA is TGTGCCAGCGGCTGGTCTGGACAGGGAGAGACCCAGTACTTC. Protein sequence: CASGWSGQGETQYF. The chain joins TRBV28 to TRBJ2-5; 8 bases line up with TRBD1. Germline V gene data show CDR1 as MDHEN and CDR2 as SYDVKM. The CDR3 runs 14 residues. V trimming: 8 bases; J trimming: 4 bases; junction bases outside the gene matches: 9.

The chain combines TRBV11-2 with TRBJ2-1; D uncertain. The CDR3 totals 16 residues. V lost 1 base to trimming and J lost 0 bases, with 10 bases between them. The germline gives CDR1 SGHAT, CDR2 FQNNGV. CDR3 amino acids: CASSLAPSPSYNEQFF. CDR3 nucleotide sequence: TGTGCCAGCAGCTTAGCCCCTAGTCCCTCCTACAATGAGCAGTTCTTC.

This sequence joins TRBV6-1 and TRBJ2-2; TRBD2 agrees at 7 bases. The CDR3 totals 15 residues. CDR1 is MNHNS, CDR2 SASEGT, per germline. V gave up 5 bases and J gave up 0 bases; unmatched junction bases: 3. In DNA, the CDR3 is TGTGCCAGCAGTTCGACTAGCCCGAACACCGGGGAGCTGTTTTTT. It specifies CASSSTSPNTGELFF.

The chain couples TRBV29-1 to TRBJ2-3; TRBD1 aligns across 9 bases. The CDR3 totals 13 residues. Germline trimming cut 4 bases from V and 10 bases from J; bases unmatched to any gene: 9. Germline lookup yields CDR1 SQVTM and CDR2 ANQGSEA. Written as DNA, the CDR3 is TGCAGCGTTGCCAGCCTGGGACAGGGTCCGCAGTATTTT. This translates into CSVASLGQGPQYF.

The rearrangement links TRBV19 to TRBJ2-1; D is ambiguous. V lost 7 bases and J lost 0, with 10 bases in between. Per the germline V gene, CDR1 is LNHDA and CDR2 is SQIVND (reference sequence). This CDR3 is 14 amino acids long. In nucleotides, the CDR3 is TGTGCCAGTAAGACGGGTCCCTCCTACAATGAGCAGTTCTTC. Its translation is CASKTGPSYNEQFF.

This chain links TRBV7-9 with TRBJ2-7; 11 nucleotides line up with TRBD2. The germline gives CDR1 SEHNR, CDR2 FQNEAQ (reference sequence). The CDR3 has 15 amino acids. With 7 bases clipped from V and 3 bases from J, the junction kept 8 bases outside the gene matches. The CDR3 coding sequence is TGTGCCAGCACCGCTGGGACTAGCGGTAACTACGAGCAGTACTTC. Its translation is CASTAGTSGNYEQYF.

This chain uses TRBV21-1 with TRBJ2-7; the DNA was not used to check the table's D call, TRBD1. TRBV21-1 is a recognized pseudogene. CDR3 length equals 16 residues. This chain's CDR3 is CASSKGGLGACYEQYF. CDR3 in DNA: TGTGCCAGCAGCAAAGGGGGGCTTGGGGCCTGCTACGAGCAGTACTTC.

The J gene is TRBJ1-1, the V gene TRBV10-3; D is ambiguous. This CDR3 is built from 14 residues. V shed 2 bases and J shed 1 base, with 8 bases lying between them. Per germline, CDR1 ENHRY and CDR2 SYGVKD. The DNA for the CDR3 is TGTGCCATCAGTGAGGGTTTTGCGAACACTGAAGCTTTCTTT. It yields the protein CAISEGFANTEAFF.